The following is a TCR beta chain sequence with its context. The record originates from a study of OX40 agonist ivuxolimab in advanced cancers. Here immunoSEQ multiplex PCR was the method, and the copy in TCRdb shows in-frame clones only, minus some. The table records about 130,000 clones, 93% of them present only once. The germline V gene encodes CDR1 KGHSH and CDR2 LQKENI. CDR3 length: 16 residues. The V gene lost 4 bases and the J gene lost 3 bases, with 19 bases spanning the gap. This sequence was found in an adult with an advanced solid tumor such as melanoma, head and neck, liver or kidney cancer. The chain has TRBV18 and TRBJ2-7; tentative D call: TRBD1 (5 bases). Sequenced here: CD4+ or CD8+ T cells sorted from blood, sampled in a trial of the OX40 agonist ivuxolimab. In DNA form, the CDR3 reads TGTGCCAGCTCACTCTCTCCAACAGGCAATTTCTACGAGCAGTACTTC. It codes for CASSLSPTGNFYEQYF. Complete variable domain (other parts from reference TRBV18 and TRBJ2-7): NAGVMQNPRHLVRRRGQEARLRCSPMKGHSHVYWYRQLPEEGLKFMVYLQKENIIDESGMPKERFSAEFPKEGPSILRIQQVVRGDSAAYFCASSLSPTGNFYEQYFGPGTRLTVT.